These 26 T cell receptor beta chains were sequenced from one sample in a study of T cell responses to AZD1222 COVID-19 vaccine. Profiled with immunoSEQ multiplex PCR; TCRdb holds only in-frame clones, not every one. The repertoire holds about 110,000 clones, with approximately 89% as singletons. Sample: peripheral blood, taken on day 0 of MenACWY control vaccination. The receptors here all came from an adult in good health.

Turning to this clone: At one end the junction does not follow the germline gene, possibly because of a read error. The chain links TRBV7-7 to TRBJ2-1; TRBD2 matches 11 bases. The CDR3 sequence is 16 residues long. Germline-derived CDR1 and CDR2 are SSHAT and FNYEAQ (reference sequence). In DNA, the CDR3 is TGTGCTAGCAGTCTCCTAACTAGCGGGGGATTCAATGAGCAGTTCTTC. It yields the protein CASSLLTSGGFNEQFF.

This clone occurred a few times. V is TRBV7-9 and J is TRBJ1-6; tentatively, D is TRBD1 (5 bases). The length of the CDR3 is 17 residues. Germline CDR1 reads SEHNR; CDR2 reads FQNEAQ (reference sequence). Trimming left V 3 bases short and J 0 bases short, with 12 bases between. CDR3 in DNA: TGTGCCAGCAGCTTGGGACCGCAGAGCTCCTATAATTCACCCCTCCACTTT. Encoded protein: CASSLGPQSSYNSPLHF. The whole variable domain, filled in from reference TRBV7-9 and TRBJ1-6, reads DTGVSQNPRHKITKRGQNVTFRCDPISEHNRLYWYRQTLGQGPEFLTYFQNEAQLEKSRLLSDRFSAERPKGSFSTLEIQRTEQGDSAMYLCASSLGPQSSYNSPLHFGNGTRLTVT.

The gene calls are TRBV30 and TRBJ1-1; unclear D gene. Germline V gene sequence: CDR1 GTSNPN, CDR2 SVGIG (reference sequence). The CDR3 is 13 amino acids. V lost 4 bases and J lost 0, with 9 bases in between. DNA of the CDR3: TGTGCCTGGAAGGGTGCAATGAACACTGAAGCTTTCTTT. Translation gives CAWKGAMNTEAFF.

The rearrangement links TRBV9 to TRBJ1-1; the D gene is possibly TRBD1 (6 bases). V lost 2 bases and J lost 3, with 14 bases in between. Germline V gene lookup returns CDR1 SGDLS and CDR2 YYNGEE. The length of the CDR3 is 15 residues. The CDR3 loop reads CASSVGGRRDTEAFF. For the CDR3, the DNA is TGTGCCAGCAGCGTCGGGGGGCGAAGGGACACTGAAGCTTTCTTT.

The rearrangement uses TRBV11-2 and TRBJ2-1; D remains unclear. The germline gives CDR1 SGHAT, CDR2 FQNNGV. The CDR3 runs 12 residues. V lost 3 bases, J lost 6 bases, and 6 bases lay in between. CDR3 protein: CASSFGFNEQFF. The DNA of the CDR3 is TGTGCCAGCAGCTTCGGATTCAATGAGCAGTTCTTC.

The CDR3 DNA follows: TGCGCCAGCAGCCAAGCGATCGCTAGCGGGGAAAACGAGCAGTACTTC. Residues: CASSQAIASGENEQYF. This rearrangement joins TRBV4-1 to TRBJ2-7, with 9 bases lining up with TRBD2. CDR3 length: 16 residues. Germline loops: CDR1 MGHRA, CDR2 YSYEKL. Unmatched junction bases numbered 9, after V lost 1 base and J lost 5 bases.

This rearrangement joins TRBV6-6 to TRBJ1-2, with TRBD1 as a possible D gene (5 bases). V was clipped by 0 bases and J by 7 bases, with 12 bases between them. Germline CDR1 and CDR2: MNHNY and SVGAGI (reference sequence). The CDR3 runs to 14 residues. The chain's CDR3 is CASSYSTQGGGYTF. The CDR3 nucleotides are TGTGCCAGCAGTTACTCGACGCAGGGTGGTGGCTACACCTTC.

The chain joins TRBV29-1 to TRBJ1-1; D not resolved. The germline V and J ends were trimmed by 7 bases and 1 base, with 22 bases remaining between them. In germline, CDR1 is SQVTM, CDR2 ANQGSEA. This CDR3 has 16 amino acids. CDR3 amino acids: CSATTGEQEGNTEAFF. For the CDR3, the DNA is TGCAGCGCTACCACCGGGGAGCAAGAGGGGAACACTGAAGCTTTCTTT.

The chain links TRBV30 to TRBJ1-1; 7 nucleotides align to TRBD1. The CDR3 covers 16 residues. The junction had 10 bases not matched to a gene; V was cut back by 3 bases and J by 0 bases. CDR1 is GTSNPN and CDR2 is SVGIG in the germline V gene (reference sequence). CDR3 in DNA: TGTGCCTGGAGCCAAGGGGGCAGCTTTATGAACACTGAAGCTTTCTTT. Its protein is CAWSQGGSFMNTEAFF.

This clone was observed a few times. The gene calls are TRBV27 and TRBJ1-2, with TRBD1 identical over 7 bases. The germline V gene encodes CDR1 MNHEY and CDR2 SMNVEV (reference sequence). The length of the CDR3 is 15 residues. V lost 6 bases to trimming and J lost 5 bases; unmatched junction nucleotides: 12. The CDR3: CASRQTGVGGYGYTF. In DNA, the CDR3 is TGTGCCAGCAGGCAAACAGGGGTTGGAGGGTATGGCTACACCTTC.

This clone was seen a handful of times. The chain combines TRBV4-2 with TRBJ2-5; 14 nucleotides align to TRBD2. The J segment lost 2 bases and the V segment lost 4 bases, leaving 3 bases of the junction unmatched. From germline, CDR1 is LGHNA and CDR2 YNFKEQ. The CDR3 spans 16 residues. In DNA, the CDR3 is TGTGCCAGCAGCCCTGGGACTAGCGGGAGACAAGAGACCCAGTACTTC. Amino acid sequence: CASSPGTSGRQETQYF.

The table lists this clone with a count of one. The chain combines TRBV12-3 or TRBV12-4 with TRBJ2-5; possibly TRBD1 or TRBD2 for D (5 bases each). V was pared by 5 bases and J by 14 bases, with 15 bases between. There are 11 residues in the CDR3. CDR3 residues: CASSHRDAIYF. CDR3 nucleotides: TGTGCCAGCAGTCACCGGGACGCCATATACTTC.

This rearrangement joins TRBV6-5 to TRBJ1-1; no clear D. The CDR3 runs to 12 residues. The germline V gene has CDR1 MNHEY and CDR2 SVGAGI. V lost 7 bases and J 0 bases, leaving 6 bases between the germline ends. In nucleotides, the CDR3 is TGTGCCAGCACCTCGATGAACACTGAAGCTTTCTTT. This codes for CASTSMNTEAFF.

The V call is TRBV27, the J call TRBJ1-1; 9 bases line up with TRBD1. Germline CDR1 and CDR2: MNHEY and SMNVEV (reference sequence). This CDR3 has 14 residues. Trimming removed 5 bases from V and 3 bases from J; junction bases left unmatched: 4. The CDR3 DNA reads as TGTGCCAGCAGTCTACAGGGGGCCGACACTGAAGCTTTCTTT. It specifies CASSLQGADTEAFF.

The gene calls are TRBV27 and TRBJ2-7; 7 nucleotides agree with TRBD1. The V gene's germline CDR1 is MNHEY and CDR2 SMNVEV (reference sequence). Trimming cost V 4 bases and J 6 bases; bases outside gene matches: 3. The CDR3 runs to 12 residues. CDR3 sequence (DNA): TGTGCCAGCAGTTCGACAGGGTCCGAGCAGTACTTC. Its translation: CASSSTGSEQYF.

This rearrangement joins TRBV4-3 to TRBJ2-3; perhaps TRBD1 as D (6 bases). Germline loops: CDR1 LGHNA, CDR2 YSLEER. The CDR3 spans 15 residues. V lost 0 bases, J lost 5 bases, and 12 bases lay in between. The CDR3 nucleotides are TGCGCCAGCAGCCAAGAACAGGGCCGAGAAGATACGCAGTATTTT. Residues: CASSQEQGREDTQYF.

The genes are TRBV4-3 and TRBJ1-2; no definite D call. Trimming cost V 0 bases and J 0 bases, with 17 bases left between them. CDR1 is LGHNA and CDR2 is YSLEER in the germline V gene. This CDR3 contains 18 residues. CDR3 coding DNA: TGCGCCAGCAGCCAAGATCGGGTAGAAGGGTGGGCTAACTATGGCTACACCTTC. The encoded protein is CASSQDRVEGWANYGYTF.

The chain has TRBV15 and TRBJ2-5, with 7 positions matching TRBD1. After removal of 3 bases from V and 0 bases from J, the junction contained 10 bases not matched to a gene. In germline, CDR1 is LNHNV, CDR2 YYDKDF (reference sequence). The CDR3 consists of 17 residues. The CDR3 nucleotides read TGTGCCACCAGCAGGACTCGGGACAGACGATACCAAGAGACCCAGTACTTC. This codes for CATSRTRDRRYQETQYF.

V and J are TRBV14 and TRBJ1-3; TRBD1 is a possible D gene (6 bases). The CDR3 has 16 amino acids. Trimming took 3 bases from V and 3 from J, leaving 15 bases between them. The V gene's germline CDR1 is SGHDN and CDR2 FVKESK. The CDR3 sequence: CASSHLQGKGGNTIYF. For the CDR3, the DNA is TGTGCCAGCAGCCACTTACAGGGAAAAGGTGGAAACACCATATATTTT.

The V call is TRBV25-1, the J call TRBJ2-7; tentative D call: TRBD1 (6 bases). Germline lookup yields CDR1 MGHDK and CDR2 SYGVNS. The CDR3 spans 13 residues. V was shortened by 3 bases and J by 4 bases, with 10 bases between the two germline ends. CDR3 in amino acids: CASSDNTGYEQYF. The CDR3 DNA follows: TGTGCCAGCAGTGATAATACAGGGTACGAGCAGTACTTC.

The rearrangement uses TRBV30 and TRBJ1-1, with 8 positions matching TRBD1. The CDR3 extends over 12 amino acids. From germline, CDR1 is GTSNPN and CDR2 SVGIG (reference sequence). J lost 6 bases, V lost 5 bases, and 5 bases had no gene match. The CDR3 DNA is TGTGCCTGGGGCAGGGGGCTCGCTGAAGCTTTCTTT. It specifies CAWGRGLAEAFF.

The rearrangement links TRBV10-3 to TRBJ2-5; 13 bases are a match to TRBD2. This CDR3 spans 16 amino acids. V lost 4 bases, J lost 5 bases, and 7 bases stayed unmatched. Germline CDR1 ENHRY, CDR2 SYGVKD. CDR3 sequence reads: CAISGRTSGGLETQYF. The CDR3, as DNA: TGTGCCATCAGTGGTCGGACTAGCGGGGGTTTGGAGACCCAGTACTTC.

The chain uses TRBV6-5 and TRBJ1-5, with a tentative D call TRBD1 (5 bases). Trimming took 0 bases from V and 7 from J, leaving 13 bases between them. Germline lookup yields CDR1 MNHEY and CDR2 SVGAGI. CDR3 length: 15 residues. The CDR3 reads CASSYSKGFDQPQHF. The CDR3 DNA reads TGTGCCAGCAGTTACTCGAAGGGGTTTGACCAGCCCCAGCATTTT.

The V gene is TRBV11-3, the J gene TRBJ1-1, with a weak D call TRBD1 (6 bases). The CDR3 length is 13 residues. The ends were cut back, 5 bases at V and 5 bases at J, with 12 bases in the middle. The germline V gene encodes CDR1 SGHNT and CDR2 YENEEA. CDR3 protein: CASSRSRGTEAFF. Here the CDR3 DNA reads TGTGCCAGCAGCCGCAGCAGGGGAACTGAAGCTTTCTTT.

CDR3 region: CASSLLWGMGETQYF. In DNA form, the CDR3 reads TGTGCCAGCAGCTTATTGTGGGGGATGGGGGAGACCCAGTACTTC. V usage is TRBV7-9 and J usage is TRBJ2-5; the D call may be TRBD1 or TRBD2 (5 bases each). The length of the CDR3 is 15 residues. Germline-derived CDR1 and CDR2 are SEHNR and FQNEAQ (reference sequence). Trimming took off 2 bases at V and 5 bases at J, with 15 bases between the two ends. Complete variable domain (other parts from reference TRBV7-9 and TRBJ2-5): DTGVSQNPRHKITKRGQNVTFRCDPISEHNRLYWYRQTLGQGPEFLTYFQNEAQLEKSRLLSDRFSAERPKGSFSTLEIQRTEQGDSAMYLCASSLLWGMGETQYFGPGTRLLVL.

The CDR3 protein is CASRRGTFTGELFF. DNA of the CDR3: TGTGCCAGCAGACGCGGGACTTTCACCGGGGAGCTGTTTTTT. This chain joins TRBV2 and TRBJ2-2, with D possibly TRBD2 on 6 matching bases. The CDR3 has 14 amino acids. Between the trimmed V and J ends, which lost 6 bases and 4 bases, there was a span of 12 bases. Germline CDR1 and CDR2: SNHLY and FYNNEI.